The rows below give T cell receptor beta chains drawn from one sample of a study of T cells in Graves' hyperthyroidism and ophthalmopathy. Via MiXCR, TCRdb re-called the multiplex PCR reads, giving one row per CDR3 protein. The sample shows about 640,000 distinct CDR3 sequences, less than 25% of them seen only once. The sample taken for sequencing was blood. All receptors come from a man aged 25-45 years with Graves' ophthalmopathy. Each CDR3 is given with its conserved first and last residue. D genes are given only for firm matches. Not all rows give a size; the values are once, few, many and, for expanded clones, a class.

CDR3 length: 14
D gene: .
V gene: TRBV11-3
clone size: few
J gene: TRBJ2-1
CDR3 DNA: TGTGCCAGCAGCTATGCCGGGACCTACAATGAGCAGTTCTTC
CDR3 protein: CASSYAGTYNEQFF

CDR3 length: 15
D gene: .
V gene: TRBV18
clone size: few
J gene: TRBJ2-7
CDR3 DNA: TGTGCCAGCTCATATTTGCGGAGCCTCTCCTACGAGCAGTACTTC
CDR3 protein: CASSYLRSLSYEQYF

CDR3 length: 14
D gene: TRBD1
V gene: TRBV18
clone size: few
J gene: TRBJ2-7
CDR3 DNA: TGTGCCAGCTCCCCCGGACAGGGGGCGCGGGAGCAGTACTTC
CDR3 protein: CASSPGQGAREQYF

CDR3 length: 15
D gene: TRBD1
V gene: TRBV30
clone size: many
J gene: TRBJ2-7
CDR3 DNA: TGTGCCTGGAGTGCTAAACCGGGACAGGGCTACGAGCAGTACTTC
CDR3 protein: CAWSAKPGQGYEQYF

CDR3 length: 13
D gene: .
V gene: TRBV7-9
clone size: few
J gene: TRBJ2-1
CDR3 DNA: TGTGCCAGCACCCAATACAGGGAAGGTGAGCAGTTCTTC
CDR3 protein: CASTQYREGEQFF

CDR3 length: 17
D gene: .
V gene: TRBV11-1
clone size: many
J gene: TRBJ1-1
CDR3 DNA: TGTGCCAGCAGCTTGATCGCTCCGGCAGGGTGGAACACTGAAGCTTTCTTT
CDR3 protein: CASSLIAPAGWNTEAFF

CDR3 length: 13
D gene: .
V gene: TRBV5-5
clone size: few
J gene: TRBJ2-2
CDR3 DNA: TGTGCCAGCAGGTTTAGGGACACCGGGGAGCTGTTTTTT
CDR3 protein: CASRFRDTGELFF

CDR3 length: 14
D gene: .
V gene: TRBV28
clone size: many
J gene: TRBJ1-2
CDR3 DNA: TGTGCCAGCAGTTCTTACAGCGGGAGAGGTGGCTACACCTTC
CDR3 protein: CASSSYSGRGGYTF

CDR3 length: 15
D gene: TRBD2
V gene: TRBV2
clone size: .
J gene: TRBJ2-3
CDR3 DNA: TGTGCCAGCAGTGTGGAAGCGGGAGTCACAGATACGCAGTATTTT
CDR3 protein: CASSVEAGVTDTQYF

CDR3 length: 11
D gene: .
V gene: TRBV7-9
clone size: few
J gene: TRBJ2-5
CDR3 DNA: TGTGCCAGCAGGGGGAAAGAGACCCAGTACTTC
CDR3 protein: CASRGKETQYF

CDR3 length: 16
D gene: TRBD2
V gene: TRBV28
clone size: many
J gene: TRBJ2-1
CDR3 DNA: TGTGCCAGCGTCAGGCTGGGCGGGGGGTACTACAATGAGCAGTTCTTC
CDR3 protein: CASVRLGGGYYNEQFF

CDR3 length: 12
D gene: .
V gene: TRBV11-2
clone size: many
J gene: TRBJ2-5
CDR3 DNA: TGTGCCAGCAGCTTAGATCTGGAGACCCAGTACTTC
CDR3 protein: CASSLDLETQYF

CDR3 length: 16
D gene: .
V gene: TRBV11-2
clone size: many
J gene: TRBJ2-1
CDR3 DNA: TGTGCCAGCAGCTTAGGACACCGGAGCTCCTACAATGAGCAGTTCTTC
CDR3 protein: CASSLGHRSSYNEQFF

CDR3 length: 16
D gene: .
V gene: TRBV29-1
clone size: .
J gene: TRBJ2-3
CDR3 DNA: TGCAGCGTTGAAGGTGGGTCGGGCATTACTGCAGATACGCAGTATTTT
CDR3 protein: CSVEGGSGITADTQYF

CDR3 length: 15
D gene: TRBD1
V gene: TRBV5-4
clone size: .
J gene: TRBJ1-1
CDR3 DNA: TGTGCCAGCAGCTTGGAGTCAGGACAGGGTTATCCAGCTTTCTTT
CDR3 protein: CASSLESGQGYPAFF

CDR3 length: 15
D gene: .
V gene: TRBV27
clone size: .
J gene: TRBJ2-7
CDR3 DNA: TGTGCCAGCAGTTTAGGTGGGGCAGTGGGCTACGAGCAGTACTTC
CDR3 protein: CASSLGGAVGYEQYF

CDR3 length: 17
D gene: .
V gene: TRBV4-3
clone size: few
J gene: TRBJ2-1
CDR3 DNA: TGCGCCAGCAGCCAGGAGGGGGGGCATAGCTCCTACAATGAGCAGTTCTTC
CDR3 protein: CASSQEGGHSSYNEQFF